The next 5 T cell receptor beta chains were all read from a single sample in a study of CD8+CD57+ T cells in acquired aplastic anemia. TCR beta VDJ and CDR3 profiles were obtained from a genomic DNA template. TCRdb re-called the reads through MiXCR, storing one row per CDR3 protein. The sample consists of fewer than 250,000 distinct CDR3 sequences, roughly half of them appearing once. The specimen sequenced was sorted CD4+, CD8+, or CD8+CD57+ T cells (not recorded which) from PBMCs. The receptor set was obtained from a human donor in good health, serving as a control.

The V gene is TRBV18, the J gene TRBJ1-1, with D unresolved. Between the trimmed V and J ends, which lost 3 bases and 1 base, there was a span of 12 bases. The germline V gene has CDR1 KGHSH and CDR2 LQKENI. This CDR3 has 15 residues. The CDR3 DNA is TGTGCCAGCTCACCGTCCTTCAGTGAGAACACTGAAGCTTTCTTT. Amino acids: CASSPSFSENTEAFF. The full variable domain, its missing parts supplied by reference TRBV18 and TRBJ1-1, is NAGVMQNPRHLVRRRGQEARLRCSPMKGHSHVYWYRQLPEEGLKFMVYLQKENIIDESGMPKERFSAEFPKEGPSILRIQQVVRGDSAAYFCASSPSFSENTEAFFGQGTRLTVV.

The V and J genes are TRBV25-1 and TRBJ1-6; D not certain. Trimming shortened V by 1 base and J by 0 bases, and 13 bases separated the two germline ends. The CDR3 runs 18 residues. The germline gives CDR1 MGHDK, CDR2 SYGVNS. The CDR3, as DNA: TGTGCCAGCAGTGAATTTGTGGTTGGCTACTCCTATAATTCACCCCTCCACTTT. This sequence encodes CASSEFVVGYSYNSPLHF.

The chain recombines TRBV20-1 with TRBJ2-5; 12 nucleotides match TRBD2. CDR1 is DFQATT, CDR2 SNEGSKA, per germline (reference sequence). This CDR3 is built from 14 residues. CDR3 in amino acids: CSLTSGGYQETQYF. CDR3 DNA sequence: TGCAGCCTGACTAGCGGGGGATACCAAGAGACCCAGTACTTC.

V gene TRBV30 combines with J gene TRBJ1-5; TRBD1 is a possible D gene (6 bases). With 7 bases removed from V and 2 bases from J, the gap between germline ends came to 12 bases. The CDR3 has 13 amino acids. From germline, CDR1 is GTSNPN and CDR2 SVGIG (reference sequence). In nucleotides, the CDR3 is TGTGCCTACAGGGACGCAGGCAATCAGCCCCAGCATTTT. This codes for CAYRDAGNQPQHF.

This clonotype was recorded a few times. A single base separates this from a much larger clone, so it may be a read error. This CDR3 fails to terminate in the conserved phenylalanine or tryptophan, so it likely reflects a read error. The J gene is TRBJ2-3, the V gene TRBV5-6; either TRBD1 or TRBD2 may fit D (5 bases each). Germline V lookup: CDR1 SGHDT, CDR2 YYEEEE. V was shortened by 0 bases and J by 2 bases, with 13 bases between the two germline ends. CDR3 size: 16 residues. The CDR3 loop reads CASSLGLRGITDTQYL. The DNA of the CDR3 is TGTGCCAGCAGCTTGGGTCTGAGGGGCATCACAGATACGCAGTATCTT.